A selection of T cell receptor beta chains follows, all from one sample in a study of shared clonotypes between healthy human individuals. TCRdb's copy holds only in-frame clones and misses some; the assay was immunoSEQ multiplex PCR. Among about 1 million clones listed, more than 60% were seen once. The sequencing sample was made of memory CD4+ T cells sorted from blood. The receptors were sampled from a man aged 18-30 years in good health. The CDR3 runs from the conserved cysteine through the conserved F or W. D genes are given only for firm matches. Size is stated for part of the rows, as once, few or many counts, or as a class when the clone is expanded.

CDR3aa	CDR3nt	j_gene	d_gene	abundance	v_gene
CASSPLGTINYEQYF	TGTGCCAGCAGCCCACTCGGGACGATCAACTACGAGCAGTACTTC	TRBJ2-7	-	-	TRBV7-6
CASSSSTRHSTEAFF	TGTGCCAGCAGTTCCTCTACCCGGCATAGCACTGAAGCTTTCTTT	TRBJ1-1	-	-	TRBV28
CASSLGGAGEGETQYF	TGTGCCAGCAGCTTGGGTGGGGCCGGGGAGGGGGAGACCCAGTACTTC	TRBJ2-5	TRBD2	-	TRBV5-4
CASSQDETTETQYF	TGCGCCAGCAGCCAAGATGAAACTACTGAGACCCAGTACTTC	TRBJ2-5	-	-	TRBV4-3
CASSREGYSNQPQHF	TGCGCCAGCAGTCGGGAGGGGTATAGCAATCAGCCCCAGCATTTT	TRBJ1-5	-	-	TRBV5-1
CATRGDRDGTEAFF	TGTGCCACCAGAGGGGACAGGGATGGGACTGAAGCTTTCTTT	TRBJ1-1	TRBD1	few	TRBV15
CASSFLGLANEQFF	TGTGCCAGCAGTTTTCTAGGACTAGCTAATGAGCAGTTCTTC	TRBJ2-1	TRBD2	once	TRBV6-5
CASSQQGAGQYF	TGTGCCAGCAGCCAACAGGGCGCCGGGCAGTACTTC	TRBJ2-7	-	-	TRBV11-3
CASSPPWGSGETQYF	TGTGCCAGCAGCCCACCGTGGGGGTCGGGAGAGACCCAGTACTTC	TRBJ2-5	-	-	TRBV7-2
CASSFFGTREQFF	TGTGCCAGCAGCTTTTTTGGTACGAGGGAGCAGTTCTTC	TRBJ2-1	-	-	TRBV7-2
CASSLWEQESGKVLVETQYF	TGCGCCAGCAGCTTATGGGAGCAGGAGAGCGGGAAGGTCCTAGTGGAGACCCAGTACTTC	TRBJ2-5	TRBD2	-	TRBV5-1
CAWTLTSGRGEQYF	TGTGCCTGGACCCTGACTAGCGGGAGAGGTGAGCAGTACTTC	TRBJ2-7	TRBD2	-	TRBV30
CAWSVRGDTQYF	TGTGCCTGGAGTGTACGAGGAGATACGCAGTATTTT	TRBJ2-3	-	-	TRBV30
CASSPDLAGNTIYF	TGTGCCAGCTCACCGGACTTGGCGGGAAACACCATATATTTT	TRBJ1-3	-	-	TRBV18
CASSTRTTGELFF	TGTGCCAGTAGTACCCGGACCACCGGGGAGCTGTTTTTT	TRBJ2-2	-	-	TRBV19
CASSLNSGTGAEKLFF	TGTGCCAGCAGCTTAAATTCGGGGACAGGGGCAGAAAAACTGTTTTTT	TRBJ1-4	TRBD1	-	TRBV7-2
CASSLGGLRGTDTQYF	TGTGCCAGCAGCTTAGGAGGGCTGAGAGGAACAGATACGCAGTATTTT	TRBJ2-3	-	-	TRBV5-4
CASSHTGAGNTIYF	TGTGCCAGCAGCCACACTGGCGCTGGAAACACCATATATTTT	TRBJ1-3	-	-	TRBV9
CASRPQGAGEQYF	TGTGCCAGCAGACCCCAGGGGGCTGGCGAGCAGTACTTC	TRBJ2-7	TRBD1	-	TRBV7-2
CASSVLGQWVHF	TGTGCCAGCAGCGTACTAGGGCAGTGGGTCCACTTT	TRBJ1-6	-	few	TRBV11-2
CASSWTRYNEQFF	TGTGCCAGCAGCTGGACCAGGTACAATGAGCAGTTCTTC	TRBJ2-1	-	-	TRBV5-5
CASSLGFNGYTF	TGTGCCAGCAGTTTGGGGTTCAATGGCTACACCTTC	TRBJ1-2	-	-	TRBV28
CASSPPPHNEQFF	TGTGCCAGCAGCCCTCCACCCCACAATGAGCAGTTCTTC	TRBJ2-1	-	-	TRBV7-9
CASSKRNYGYTF	TGTGCCAGCAGTAAAAGGAACTATGGCTACACCTTC	TRBJ1-2	-	few	TRBV28
CASSFGLVGYEQYF	TGTGCCAGCAGTTTCGGACTAGTGGGTTACGAGCAGTACTTC	TRBJ2-7	TRBD2	-	TRBV6-1
CASSLQGQGAVNSPLHF	TGCGCCAGCAGCTTGCAAGGACAGGGGGCAGTAAATTCACCCCTCCACTTT	TRBJ1-6	TRBD1	once	TRBV5-1
CASSPRAKNFDEQFF	TGTGCCAGCTCCCCTCGGGCCAAAAATTTTGATGAGCAGTTCTTC	TRBJ2-1	-	-	TRBV18
CASRVSGRVETQYF	TGTGCCAGCAGGGTTAGCGGGAGGGTAGAGACCCAGTACTTC	TRBJ2-5	TRBD2	-	TRBV2
CASSLMTRATGELFF	TGTGCCAGCAGCTTAATGACTAGGGCGACCGGGGAGCTGTTTTTT	TRBJ2-2	-	-	TRBV7-2